The rows below give T cell receptor beta chains drawn from one sample of a study of molecular identifiers for immune sequencing clone quantification. TCRdb processed the PCR reads anew with MiXCR; each CDR3 protein has one entry. The sample includes roughly 100,000 distinct CDR3 sequences, under 40% of them seen just once. Input material: naive CD8+ T cells from blood, with Jurkat cell RNA spiked in. All receptors come from a human donor in good health. Some libraries in this study had Jurkat cell RNA spiked in. Both conserved end residues are part of each CDR3. The D gene is left open where the match is weak. Not all rows give a size; the values are once, few, many and, for expanded clones, a class.

>many|TRBJ1-2|TRBV5-1|NA
CASSLAGAGYGYTF
TGCGCCAGCAGCTTGGCCGGGGCTGGCTATGGCTACACCTTC
>NA|TRBJ2-3|TRBV13|NA
CASSRRDRNTDTQYF
TGTGCCAGCTCCAGGAGGGACCGAAACACAGATACGCAGTATTTT
>many|TRBJ2-7|TRBV9|NA
CASSVGDSDSYEQYF
TGTGCCAGCAGCGTAGGAGACTCGGATTCCTACGAGCAGTACTTC
>NA|TRBJ2-3|TRBV28|TRBD1
CASSFDRGRDTRYF
TGTGCCAGCAGTTTTGACAGGGGTAGAGATACGCGGTATTTT
>NA|TRBJ2-7|TRBV27|NA
CASSLRGGTSYEQYF
TGTGCCAGCAGTTTGCGTGGCGGGACCTCCTACGAGCAGTACTTC
>few|TRBJ2-7|TRBV5-6|NA
CASSFGLSSYF
TGTGCCAGCAGCTTCGGTCTATCTTCGTACTTC
>NA|TRBJ1-3|TRBV12-3/TRBV12-4|NA
CASSLGDSGNTIYF
TGTGCCAGCAGTTTAGGGGACTCTGGAAACACCATATATTTT
>few|TRBJ2-1|TRBV12-3/TRBV12-4|NA
CASSLGGPLLF
TGTGCCAGCAGTTTAGGGGGGCCACTTCTCTTC
>few|TRBJ2-3|TRBV27|TRBD2
CASSYLAGGPSETDTQYF
TGTGCCAGCAGTTACTTAGCGGGAGGGCCTTCTGAAACAGATACGCAGTATTTT
>NA|TRBJ1-6|TRBV7-2|TRBD1
CASMLPGQGYSPLHF
TGTGCCAGCATGCTACCGGGACAGGGTTATTCACCCCTCCACTTT
>many|TRBJ1-4|TRBV7-6|NA
CASSRSGGVVEKLFF
TGTGCCAGCAGCCGATCGGGGGGAGTAGTTGAAAAACTGTTTTTT
>NA|TRBJ1-1|TRBV13|NA
CASSLGAITEAIF
TGTGCCAGCAGCCTAGGAGCTATCACTGAAGCTATCTTT
>many|TRBJ2-2|TRBV24-1|TRBD2
CATSPGLGNTGELFF
TGTGCCACCTCGCCGGGACTAGGGAACACCGGGGAGCTGTTTTTT
>NA|TRBJ1-2|TRBV6-5|TRBD1
CASSYIPYRGVWYGYTF
TGTGCCAGCAGTTACATCCCTTACAGGGGCGTGTGGTATGGCTACACCTTC
>NA|TRBJ2-5|TRBV27|NA
CASSLYQNQETQYF
TGTGCCAGCAGTTTATATCAAAACCAAGAGACCCAGTACTTC
>few|TRBJ2-7|TRBV12-3/TRBV12-4|NA
CASSFYSGPTYEQYF
TGTGCCAGCAGTTTTTATAGCGGCCCGACCTACGAGCAGTACTTC
>few|TRBJ2-2|TRBV5-6|TRBD2
CASSFGLAGGTGELFF
TGTGCCAGCAGCTTCGGACTAGCGGGAGGCACCGGGGAGCTGTTTTTT
>NA|TRBJ1-2|TRBV12-3/TRBV12-4|TRBD1
CPSSLVGSAGGGYGYTF
TGTCCCAGCAGTTTAGTGGGTTCGGCAGGGGGCGGCTATGGCTACACCTTC
>NA|TRBJ2-5|TRBV3-1|NA
CASSQAGETQYF
TGTGCCAGCAGCCAGGCGGGAGAGACCCAGTACTTC
>many|TRBJ2-5|TRBV5-6|NA
CASSLIGRTWSVQETQYF
TGTGCCAGCAGCTTGATCGGTCGAACGTGGTCGGTCCAAGAGACCCAGTACTTC
>NA|TRBJ1-5|TRBV2|NA
CASSEAGWFPPQHF
TGTGCCAGCAGTGAGGCGGGTTGGTTTCCGCCCCAGCATTTT
>few|TRBJ2-2|TRBV7-9|NA
CASSLVQPAGELFF
TGTGCCAGCAGCTTAGTACAGCCTGCCGGGGAGCTGTTTTTT
>NA|TRBJ1-2|TRBV29-1|NA
CSVEEETYGYTF
TGCAGCGTTGAAGAAGAAACCTATGGCTACACCTTC
>NA|TRBJ2-2|TRBV2|NA
CASILNTGVLIF
TGTGCCAGCATCCTCAACACCGGGGTGCTGATATTT
>few|TRBJ2-3|TRBV25-1|NA
CASTRSEATDTQYF
TGTGCCAGCACACGGAGCGAAGCCACAGATACGCAGTATTTT